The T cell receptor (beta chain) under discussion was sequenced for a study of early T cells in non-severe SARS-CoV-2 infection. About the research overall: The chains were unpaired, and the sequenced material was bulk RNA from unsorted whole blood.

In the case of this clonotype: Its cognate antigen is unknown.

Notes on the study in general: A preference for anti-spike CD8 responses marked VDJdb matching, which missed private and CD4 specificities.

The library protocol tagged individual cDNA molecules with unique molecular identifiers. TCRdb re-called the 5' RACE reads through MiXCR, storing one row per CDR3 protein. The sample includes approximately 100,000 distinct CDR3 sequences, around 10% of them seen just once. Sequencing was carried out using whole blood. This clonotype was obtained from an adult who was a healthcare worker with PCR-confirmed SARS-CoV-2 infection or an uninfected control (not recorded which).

The CDR3 DNA follows: TGTGCCTGGAGTGTACGGCGGACACGGAATTCACCCCTCCACTTT. This encodes CAWSVRRTRNSPLHF. The chain carries TRBV30 and TRBJ1-6, with D perhaps TRBD1 (5 bases). The CDR3 is made up of 15 amino acids. Per the germline V gene, CDR1 is GTSNPN and CDR2 is SVGIG (reference sequence). V lost 0 bases, J lost 7 bases, and 13 bases lay in between.